In this sample, the clone carrying this T cell receptor (beta chain) turned up many times. The data derive from a study of shared clonotypes between healthy human individuals. A deep-level run was used for the assay. Repertoires were generated with immunoSEQ multiplex PCR, while TCRdb's copy carries only in-frame clones and drops some. This sample has about half a million clones; approximately 78% occur once, and the top ten carry more than 10%. Adults of Caucasian background living in Nashville, Tennessee made up all donors. The CDR3 consists of 15 residues. Trimming took 4 bases from V and 5 from J; bases not matched to a gene: 11. CDR1 is SGHNT and CDR2 is YYREEE in the germline V gene (reference sequence).

Source material: PBMCs. The V and J genes are TRBV5-4 and TRBJ2-5; the match to TRBD2 covers 7 bases. This sequence was found in a woman aged 35 to 49 in good health. Some clones in this sample may be carry-over from other donors' samples. The CDR3 DNA reads TGTGCCAGCAGCCGGGGGGTAGCGGAGGGGGAGACCCAGTACTTC. This codes for CASSRGVAEGETQYF.